Listed below are T cell receptor beta chains from one sample, sequenced in a study of early T cells in non-severe SARS-CoV-2 infection. TCRdb re-called the 5' RACE reads through MiXCR, storing one row per CDR3 protein. Of some 32,000 distinct CDR3 sequences listed, 5.5% to 8% are singletons. Sequences were obtained from whole blood. All receptors derive from an adult who was a healthcare worker with PCR-confirmed SARS-CoV-2 infection or an uninfected control (not recorded which). The CDR3 runs from the conserved cysteine through the conserved F or W. Clone size is given for some rows only: seen once, a few or many times, or a class if the clone is expanded.

abundance: many
v_gene: TRBV30
j_gene: TRBJ1-1
CDR3aa: CAWSWGELTEAFF

abundance: few
v_gene: TRBV7-9
j_gene: TRBJ2-3
CDR3aa: CASSSRLAGGRKGTDTQYF

abundance: many
v_gene: TRBV7-6
j_gene: TRBJ2-7
CDR3aa: CASGLAGFYEQYF

abundance: many
v_gene: TRBV20-1
j_gene: TRBJ1-6
CDR3aa: CSARDRAQSSYNSPLHF

abundance: many
v_gene: TRBV12-5
j_gene: TRBJ2-5
CDR3aa: CASVSSETQYF

abundance: many
v_gene: TRBV11-2
j_gene: TRBJ2-7
CDR3aa: CASSPLDSIGSYEQYF

abundance: .
v_gene: TRBV19
j_gene: TRBJ2-2
CDR3aa: CASSMWLTSTRNTGELFF

abundance: .
v_gene: TRBV20-1
j_gene: TRBJ1-6
CDR3aa: CSAEGSPNSPLHF

abundance: .
v_gene: TRBV6-5
j_gene: TRBJ2-3
CDR3aa: CASSPLETASRDTQYF

abundance: few
v_gene: TRBV12-3/TRBV12-4
j_gene: TRBJ1-1
CDR3aa: CASSSRTGNTEAFF

abundance: .
v_gene: TRBV7-6
j_gene: TRBJ2-7
CDR3aa: CASSLGRAYEQYF

abundance: few
v_gene: TRBV7-2
j_gene: TRBJ2-1
CDR3aa: CASSFSRAYNEQFF

abundance: .
v_gene: TRBV6-5
j_gene: TRBJ2-1
CDR3aa: CASRESYNEQFF

abundance: many
v_gene: TRBV6-2/TRBV6-3
j_gene: TRBJ1-5
CDR3aa: CASGTWAGVPGEYQPQHF

abundance: many
v_gene: TRBV11-2
j_gene: TRBJ2-5
CDR3aa: CASSREGAGTQYF

abundance: medium-sized
v_gene: TRBV6-5
j_gene: TRBJ2-7
CDR3aa: CASSYSGRTGNYGEQYF

abundance: many
v_gene: TRBV19
j_gene: TRBJ2-3
CDR3aa: CASSIGTDTQYF

abundance: few
v_gene: TRBV7-8
j_gene: TRBJ2-5
CDR3aa: CASSHWGGQETQYF

abundance: many
v_gene: TRBV12-3/TRBV12-4
j_gene: TRBJ1-1
CDR3aa: CASSYHNRVGTEAFF

abundance: many
v_gene: TRBV4-1
j_gene: TRBJ2-5
CDR3aa: CASSQRPNRVQETQYF

abundance: few
v_gene: TRBV24-1
j_gene: TRBJ2-1
CDR3aa: CATSDEGRPSRNEQFF

abundance: .
v_gene: TRBV5-1
j_gene: TRBJ2-3
CDR3aa: CASSSTGGRQDTQYF

abundance: few
v_gene: TRBV19
j_gene: TRBJ2-3
CDR3aa: CASADDSTDTQYF